Detailed here is one T cell receptor beta chain. The length of the CDR3 is 14 residues. The V and J ends lost 10 bases and 3 bases, in that order; junction bases with no gene match: 5. CDR1 and CDR2 (germline): LNHDA, SQIVND (reference sequence). This sample was taken from a study of technical replicates of blood from several donors. Some clones are missing from TCRdb's copy, which holds only in-frame ones; the method was immunoSEQ multiplex PCR. The table includes about 79,000 clones, 85% to 95% detected once. The chain has TRBV19 and TRBJ2-3; 12 nucleotides match TRBD2. The sequencing sample was made of T cells isolated from PBMCs. The TCR sequence derives from a human donor in good health. The CDR3 loop is CATATSGGTDTQYF. In nucleotides, the CDR3 is TGTGCCACCGCGACTAGCGGGGGTACAGATACGCAGTATTTT. Filled out from reference TRBV19 and TRBJ2-3, the complete variable domain reads DGGITQSPKYLFRKEGQNVTLSCEQNLNHDAMYWYRQDPGQGLRLIYYSQIVNDFQKGDIAEGYSVSREKKESFPLTVTSAQKNPTAFYLCATATSGGTDTQYFGPGTRLTVL.